The 12 T cell receptor beta chains presented below share a single source sample, sequenced in a study of blood T cell repertoires in COVID-19. Sequencing used immunoSEQ multiplex PCR; TCRdb keeps in-frame clones, though not all of them. The sample yields 280,000 or so clones, around 89% seen once. The specimen was peripheral blood. Receptor source: an older woman with acute or convalescent COVID-19.

The chain combines TRBV7-9 with TRBJ1-1; 10 bases match TRBD1. CDR1 SEHNR and CDR2 FQNEAQ come from the germline V gene (reference sequence). There are 15 residues in the CDR3. V dropped 5 bases and J dropped 1; count of bases not matched to a gene: 4. DNA for the CDR3: TGTGCCAGCAGCGTGACAGGGGGCGCGAACACTGAAGCTTTCTTT. This translates into CASSVTGGANTEAFF. Based on the CDR3 plus reference TRBV7-9 and TRBJ1-1, the full variable domain is DTGVSQNPRHKITKRGQNVTFRCDPISEHNRLYWYRQTLGQGPEFLTYFQNEAQLEKSRLLSDRFSAERPKGSFSTLEIQRTEQGDSAMYLCASSVTGGANTEAFFGQGTRLTVV.

The V call is TRBV30, the J call TRBJ2-3; TRBD1 agrees at 10 bases. The length of the CDR3 is 13 residues. Germline V gene lookup returns CDR1 GTSNPN and CDR2 SVGIG (reference sequence). Germline trimming cut 5 bases from V and 4 bases from J; bases unmatched to any gene: 3. CDR3 region: CAWGGQGPDTQYF. In DNA, the CDR3 is TGTGCCTGGGGGGGACAGGGGCCAGATACGCAGTATTTT.

The V gene is TRBV12-5, the J gene TRBJ2-3; 10 bases map to TRBD2. V lost 0 bases, J lost 2 bases, and 2 bases stayed unmatched. The germline V gene encodes CDR1 LGHNT and CDR2 FRNRAP. CDR3 length: 16 residues. CDR3 bases: TGTGCTAGTGGTTTGGTACTAGCGGGGTCCACAGATACGCAGTATTTT. It specifies CASGLVLAGSTDTQYF.

The chain employs TRBV7-8 and TRBJ1-2; tentative D call: TRBD1 (6 bases). The germline gives CDR1 SGHVS, CDR2 FQNEAQ. V shed 6 bases and J shed 4 bases, with 15 bases lying between them. The CDR3 is made up of 14 amino acids. CDR3 in amino acids: CASSQQGQGYGYTF. The DNA of the CDR3 is TGTGCCAGCAGTCAACAGGGCCAGGGCTATGGCTACACCTTC.

CDR3 loop: CASSNPSGYEQYF. The CDR3 nucleotides are TGTGCCAGCAGCAACCCCTCAGGGTACGAGCAGTACTTC. The chain carries TRBV21-1 and TRBJ2-7; the table assigns TRBD1, which was not confirmed against the DNA. TRBV21-1 is shown as a pseudogene. The length of the CDR3 is 13 residues.

The chain couples TRBV25-1 to TRBJ1-1, with D perhaps TRBD1 (6 bases). V lost 6 bases to trimming and J lost 6 bases, with 20 bases between them. CDR3 length equals 15 residues. CDR1 and CDR2 from the germline V gene are MGHDK and SYGVNS. The CDR3 here is CASRNTGPRGPEAFF. The DNA for the CDR3 is TGTGCCAGCAGAAACACAGGGCCCAGGGGACCTGAAGCTTTCTTT.

This clone was detected once. J is TRBJ1-2 and V is TRBV19; unclear D gene. The ends were cut back, 5 bases at V and 5 bases at J, with 15 bases in the middle. CDR1 is LNHDA and CDR2 is SQIVND in the germline V gene (reference sequence). The CDR3 contains 14 residues. CDR3 loop: CASSPGGRHYGYTF. The CDR3 DNA follows: TGTGCCAGTAGTCCCGGCGGGAGGCATTATGGCTACACCTTC.

V and J are TRBV11-3 and TRBJ2-1; 10 bases align to TRBD2. Trimming cost V 5 bases and J 8 bases; bases outside gene matches: 12. CDR1 is SGHNT and CDR2 is YENEEA in the germline V gene. The CDR3 length is 16 residues. The chain's CDR3 is CASSKLSGGAKDEQFF. CDR3 DNA sequence: TGTGCCAGCAGCAAGTTAAGCGGGGGGGCTAAGGATGAGCAGTTCTTC.

This clone was detected a few times. Here the CDR3 reads CASHLQALGGYTF. The CDR3 DNA sequence: TGTGCCTCTCATTTACAGGCCCTCGGAGGCTACACCTTC. This rearrangement joins TRBV2 to TRBJ1-2; perhaps TRBD1 as D (5 bases). V lost 11 bases and J 8 bases, leaving 21 bases between the germline ends. The CDR3 consists of 13 residues. Germline-derived CDR1 and CDR2 are SNHLY and FYNNEI.

The chain recombines TRBV7-6 with TRBJ2-7; no definite D call. This CDR3 spans 15 amino acids. V lost 5 bases to trimming and J lost 4 bases, with 18 bases between them. CDR1 is SGHVS, CDR2 FNYEAQ, per germline. CDR3 nucleotide sequence: TGTGCCAGCAGCGCCCTTGCTACAGAACCTTACGAGCAGTACTTC. This translates into CASSALATEPYEQYF.

The V and J genes are TRBV7-3 and TRBJ1-6, with 8 bases aligning to TRBD1. The CDR3 is 15 amino acids. Trimming took 5 bases from V and 10 from J; bases not matched to a gene: 10. Germline V gene data show CDR1 as SGHTA and CDR2 as FQGTGA. CDR3 bases: TGTGCCAGCAGCCAACGGGAACAGGGGGGATCACCCCTCCACTTT. Encoded protein: CASSQREQGGSPLHF.

This clone was seen a few times. The CDR3 DNA reads TGCGCCAGCAGCGTGACGGGACAGCGGGAAGCTTTCTTT. Translated: CASSVTGQREAFF. The chain uses TRBV5-1 and TRBJ1-1; 7 bases are shared with TRBD1. The ends lost 4 bases at V and 8 bases at J; junction bases unmatched: 8. This CDR3 has 13 amino acids. The germline CDR1 and CDR2 sequences are SGHRS and YFSETQ.